This TCR beta chain appears in the sequencing data of a study of graft-versus-host responses after intestinal transplantation. In the study overall: All of the recipients had induction that used anti-thymocyte globulin, then tacrolimus and steroids for roughly three years.

The length of the CDR3 is 16 residues. Germline CDR1 reads SGHTA; CDR2 reads FQGNSA. V dropped 1 base and J dropped 0; count of bases not matched to a gene: 4. Broader study findings: Recipient marrow contained GvH clones, some of which appeared first in ileum or blood. The study associated peak circulating GvH clone levels with early post-transplant HvG declines. Patients who carried graft-donor T cell macrochimerism also had high graft-versus-host to host-versus-graft clonal ratios in their allografts.

The repertoire was sequenced with immunoSEQ multiplex PCR; TCRdb's copy has only in-frame clones and lacks some. The sample has about 86,000 clones, 88% seen once. With respect to this clone: Its antigen is unknown.

Sample: unstimulated CD4+ T cells sorted from spleen or lymph node cells, taken before transplant. This rearrangement joins TRBV7-2 to TRBJ2-3; 7 nucleotides agree with TRBD2. The sequence was obtained from a human donor who was the organ donor for an intestinal transplant. CDR3 nucleotides: TGTGCCAGCAGCTTAGGCGGGAGAGGGAGCACAGATACGCAGTATTTT. Translated: CASSLGGRGSTDTQYF. Full variable domain (rest looked up from reference TRBV7-2 and TRBJ2-3): GAGVSQSPSNKVTEKGKDVELRCDPISGHTALYWYRQSLGQGLEFLIYFQGNSAPDKSGLPSDRFSAERTGGSVSTLTIQRTQQEDSAVYLCASSLGGRGSTDTQYFGPGTRLTVL.